Listed below are T cell receptor beta chains from one sample, sequenced in a study of response to subunit inactivated influenza vaccine. Each CDR3 protein is one row after TCRdb ran MiXCR on the RT-PCR reads. The table has under 200,000 distinct CDR3 sequences, about 10% seen once. This material consisted of CD8+ T cells sorted from PBMCs, taken around 2 years after vaccination. These receptors came from a man aged 45 to 70 who received an inactivated influenza vaccine. The CDR3 runs from the conserved cysteine through the conserved F or W. The D gene is left open where the match is weak. Clone sizes are given selectively: once, few, many, or a class where the clone is expanded.

14,few,TRBV20-1,TRBD2,TRBJ2-1,TGCAGTGCTCGCGGTGGGGGGGTCTACAATGAGCAGTTCTTC,CSARGGGVYNEQFF
13,once,TRBV5-5,.,TRBJ2-7,TGTGCCAGCAGCTTGCGGCGTGGCTACGAGCAGTACTTC,CASSLRRGYEQYF
15,.,TRBV27,TRBD1,TRBJ2-3,TGTGCCAGCAGTTCCCCACTTCGACAGGGGGCGACGCAGTATTTT,CASSSPLRQGATQYF
12,.,TRBV5-6,.,TRBJ1-2,TGTGCCAGCAGCCGAGGGGCCTATGGCTACACCTTC,CASSRGAYGYTF
14,.,TRBV6-5,.,TRBJ2-3,TGTGCCAGCAGTTCCTCCCGGGGTACAGATACGCAGTATTTT,CASSSSRGTDTQYF
15,.,TRBV3-1,.,TRBJ1-1,TGTGCCAGCAGCCAAGTTCCAGGTGTGGACACTGAAGCTTTCTTT,CASSQVPGVDTEAFF
14,many,TRBV12-3/TRBV12-4,.,TRBJ2-2,TGTGCCAGCAGGGCTGCCGGGGGATCGGGGGAGCTGTTTTTT,CASRAAGGSGELFF
13,few,TRBV29-1,.,TRBJ2-1,TGCAGCGCCGGACCAGAAACCTACAATGAGCAGTTCTTC,CSAGPETYNEQFF
15,many,TRBV5-1,.,TRBJ1-1,TGCGCCAGCAGCTTGATTCCCGCGGGGAACACTGAAGCTTTCTTT,CASSLIPAGNTEAFF
13,few,TRBV5-5,.,TRBJ2-7,TGTGCCAGCACCGGAGGGAGCAAGTACGAGCAGTACTTC,CASTGGSKYEQYF
13,.,TRBV18,.,TRBJ2-7,TGTGCCAGCGAGGGGGGAGAATTCTACGAGCAGTACTTC,CASEGGEFYEQYF
15,few,TRBV7-2,.,TRBJ1-3,TGTGCCAGCAGCCCAGATGTCAGTCGGGGAAACACCATATATTTT,CASSPDVSRGNTIYF
14,many,TRBV4-2,.,TRBJ2-7,TGTGCCAGCAGCCCGGTGGGGCGATTTTCCGAGCAGTACTTC,CASSPVGRFSEQYF
13,.,TRBV30,.,TRBJ2-7,TGTGCCTGGAGTTCCGGGGCCGCCTACGAGCAGTACTTC,CAWSSGAAYEQYF